This T cell receptor (beta chain) was retrieved from a study of follicular helper T cells after annual influenza vaccination. Sequencing used immunoSEQ multiplex PCR; TCRdb keeps in-frame clones, though not all of them. The data hold some 10,000 clones, with over 70% observed a single time. Time point reported: 2015-2016 season, pre-vaccination. A note on this clone: Antigen specificity is unknown.

Broader study findings: Successive annual vaccinations recalled a recurrent oligoclonal ICOS+CD38+ cTfh response with influenza-specific clonotypes. Rare clonotypes were missed; only about 10-23% of cells gave TCRB.

The sequence was obtained from an adult who received the influenza vaccine. This material consisted of CXCR5+ CD38- circulating T follicular helper cells from blood, taken on the day of influenza vaccination. The subset here: circulating Tfh, non-naive CD4+CXCR5+PD-1+ (ICOS+CD38+ or ICOS-CD38-).

The CDR3 is CASSLSSGLAYTGELFF. Written as DNA, the CDR3 is TGTGCCAGCAGCTTAAGCTCGGGGCTAGCGTACACCGGGGAGCTGTTTTTT. The chain joins TRBV11-2 to TRBJ2-2; possibly TRBD2 for D (6 bases). With 2 bases removed from V and 3 bases from J, the gap between germline ends came to 16 bases. The CDR3 totals 17 residues. The germline V gene encodes CDR1 SGHAT and CDR2 FQNNGV.